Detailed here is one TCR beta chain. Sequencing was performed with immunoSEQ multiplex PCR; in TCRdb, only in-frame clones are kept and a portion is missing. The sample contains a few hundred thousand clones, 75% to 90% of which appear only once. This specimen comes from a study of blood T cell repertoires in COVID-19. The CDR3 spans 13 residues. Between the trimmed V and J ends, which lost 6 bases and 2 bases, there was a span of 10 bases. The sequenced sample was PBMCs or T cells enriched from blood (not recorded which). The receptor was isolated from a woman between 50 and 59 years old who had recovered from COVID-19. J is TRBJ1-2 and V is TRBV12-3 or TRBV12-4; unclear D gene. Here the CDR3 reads CASSLTENYGYTF. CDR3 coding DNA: TGTGCCAGCAGCCTTACAGAGAACTATGGCTACACCTTC.